Shown below are 26 T cell receptor beta chains from a single sample sequenced in a study of blood T cell repertoires in COVID-19. TCRdb keeps only in-frame clones here, not all; method: immunoSEQ multiplex PCR. The repertoire holds roughly 350,000 clones, with under 95% as singletons. Sequencing used PBMCs or T cells enriched from blood (not recorded which). The receptors originated from a young woman who had recovered from COVID-19.

This chain's CDR3 is CASSRLARRTDTQYF. CDR3 DNA sequence: TGTGCCAGTAGTAGACTAGCGCGTCGCACAGATACGCAGTATTTT. This chain joins TRBV19 and TRBJ2-3; TRBD2 matches 8 bases. The CDR3 contains 15 residues. V was clipped by 4 bases and J by 1 base; unmatched bases: 4. The germline V gene has CDR1 LNHDA and CDR2 SQIVND (reference sequence).

The chain combines TRBV28 with TRBJ2-3; 12 bases agree with TRBD2. V trimming: 5 bases; J trimming: 6 bases; junction bases outside the gene matches: 6. From germline, CDR1 is MDHEN and CDR2 SYDVKM. This CDR3 spans 15 amino acids. DNA of the CDR3: TGTGCCAGCAGTGTGACTAGCGGGAGTGGGGATACGCAGTATTTT. Translating gives CASSVTSGSGDTQYF.

The V gene is TRBV4-2, the J gene TRBJ2-3; weak D call: TRBD2 (5 bases). The V end lost 1 base, the J end lost 4 bases, and 15 bases lay between the germline ends. Germline loops: CDR1 LGHNA, CDR2 YNFKEQ. The CDR3 covers 16 residues. The CDR3 DNA reads as TGTGCCAGCAGCCAAGGAAACGGGGTCGGGGCAGATACGCAGTATTTT. The encoded protein is CASSQGNGVGADTQYF.

The rearrangement joins TRBV7-9 to TRBJ1-2, with 7 bases identical to TRBD1. Germline CDR1 and CDR2: SEHNR and FQNEAQ (reference sequence). Unmatched junction bases numbered 13, after V lost 5 bases and J lost 4 bases. The CDR3 length is 16 residues. Here the CDR3 reads CASSESRDRNLYGYTF. The DNA of the CDR3 is TGTGCCAGCAGCGAATCAAGGGACAGAAACCTCTATGGCTACACCTTC.

This sequence joins TRBV10-3 and TRBJ2-3; 8 nucleotides agree with TRBD2. Germline V gene lookup returns CDR1 ENHRY and CDR2 SYGVKD. CDR3 length: 16 amino acids. Trimming cost V 0 bases and J 3 bases; bases outside gene matches: 5. The CDR3 sequence: CAISESIRLATDTQYF. CDR3 in DNA: TGTGCCATCAGTGAGTCTATTAGACTAGCGACAGATACGCAGTATTTT.

CDR3: CSVDGTGGAGSYF. CDR3 DNA sequence: TGCAGCGTTGATGGGACAGGGGGCGCAGGGTCCTACTTC. This chain joins TRBV29-1 and TRBJ2-5, with 12 positions matching TRBD1. There are 13 residues in the CDR3. The V gene's germline CDR1 is SQVTM and CDR2 ANQGSEA. J was trimmed by 14 bases and V by 3 bases; bases with no gene match: 10.

The chain joins TRBV7-2 to TRBJ2-1; 11 bases line up with TRBD1. This CDR3 is 16 amino acids long. V shed 4 bases, J shed 9 bases, and the junction held 11 bases outside the gene matches. CDR1 is SGHTA and CDR2 is FQGNSA in the germline V gene. The CDR3 sequence is CASSSYFGTGGSEQFF. CDR3 nucleotides: TGTGCCAGCAGCTCTTATTTCGGGACAGGGGGGAGTGAGCAGTTCTTC.

CDR3 region: CASSLGGRNTIYF. The CDR3 nucleotides are TGTGCCAGCAGTTTAGGGGGCAGAAACACCATATATTTT. The chain has TRBV28 and TRBJ1-3; possibly TRBD1 for D (6 bases). V gave up 2 bases and J gave up 5 bases, with 7 bases separating them. Germline CDR1 reads MDHEN; CDR2 reads SYDVKM. The CDR3 runs to 13 residues.

The chain joins TRBV7-2 to TRBJ2-1, with D maybe TRBD2 (6 bases). Germline lookup yields CDR1 SGHTA and CDR2 FQGNSA. The CDR3 spans 14 residues. V was pared by 3 bases and J by 7 bases, with 13 bases between. The chain's CDR3 is CASSLAGRLNEQFF. For the CDR3, the DNA is TGTGCCAGCAGCTTGGCCGGGAGATTGAATGAGCAGTTCTTC.

This clone was observed a single time. The chain combines TRBV7-3 with TRBJ1-5; D possibly corresponds to TRBD1 (6 bases). Looked up from germline, CDR1 is SGHTA and CDR2 is FQGTGA. V dropped 2 bases and J dropped 7 bases, with 12 bases sitting between them. The CDR3 sequence is 14 residues long. CDR3 sequence (DNA): TGTGCCAGCAGCTTAGGGCCAGGGGCCCAGCCCCAGCATTTT. This sequence encodes CASSLGPGAQPQHF.

The gene calls are TRBV27 and TRBJ2-1, with 10 bases matching TRBD1. CDR1 is MNHEY and CDR2 is SMNVEV in the germline V gene (reference sequence). V lost 3 bases and J lost 1; bases outside the gene matches: 12. The CDR3 spans 19 residues. The CDR3 nucleotides are TGTGCCAGCAGTTTTCGGACAGGGGGTATCCAGAGATCCTACAATGAGCAGTTCTTC. Translation gives CASSFRTGGIQRSYNEQFF.

This chain connects TRBV2 to TRBJ1-4, with TRBD1 identical over 7 bases. The CDR3 extends over 14 amino acids. The V gene end was trimmed by 5 bases and the J gene end by 4 bases; junction bases not matched to a gene: 4. CDR1 is SNHLY, CDR2 FYNNEI, per germline. The CDR3, as DNA: TGTGCCAGCAGTCGGACAGGAGTTAATGAAAAACTGTTTTTT. Protein sequence: CASSRTGVNEKLFF.

The chain carries TRBV7-8 and TRBJ1-2; the match to TRBD1 covers 7 bases. The CDR3 is made up of 15 amino acids. The trim removed 5 bases at V and 2 bases at J, leaving 8 bases unmatched. Germline V gene lookup returns CDR1 SGHVS and CDR2 FQNEAQ. In DNA form, the CDR3 reads TGTGCCAGCAGCCCCCGGACAGGACGGAACTATGGCTACACCTTC. It translates to CASSPRTGRNYGYTF. Full variable domain (outside the CDR3, taken from reference TRBV7-8 and TRBJ1-2): GAGVSQSPRYKVAKRGQDVALRCDPISGHVSLFWYQQALGQGPEFLTYFQNEAQLDKSGLPSDRFFAERPEGSVSTLKIQRTQQEDSAVYLCASSPRTGRNYGYTFGSGTRLTVV.

CDR3 sequence reads: CASSLSPTGTYEQYF. As DNA, the CDR3 is TGCGCCAGCAGCTTGTCCCCAACAGGGACCTACGAGCAGTACTTC. This chain links TRBV5-1 with TRBJ2-7, with D possibly being TRBD1 (6 bases). In germline, CDR1 is SGHRS, CDR2 YFSETQ. The CDR3 has 15 amino acids. V gave up 1 base and J gave up 2 bases, with 13 bases separating them.

The V call is TRBV12-3 or TRBV12-4, the J call TRBJ1-5, with D possibly being TRBD1 (5 bases). The CDR3 runs to 12 residues. The ends were cut back, 5 bases at V and 4 bases at J, with 6 bases in the middle. CDR3: CASSRQNQPQHF. The CDR3 coding sequence is TGTGCCAGCAGTCGACAGAATCAGCCCCAGCATTTT.

The rearrangement joins TRBV18 to TRBJ2-3, with 7 bases fitting TRBD1. V was pared by 0 bases and J by 7 bases, with 4 bases of the junction left unmatched. The germline V gene has CDR1 KGHSH and CDR2 LQKENI. CDR3 length: 14 amino acids. The CDR3 is CASSPPGTAHTQYF. The DNA of the CDR3 is TGTGCCAGCTCACCACCGGGGACAGCGCATACGCAGTATTTT.

This chain links TRBV21-1 with TRBJ2-7; the table's TRBD1 call for D was not verified on the DNA. TRBV21-1 is noted as a pseudogene. CDR3 length equals 13 residues. The CDR3 region has the DNA TGTGCCAGCAACCCCGTCAGGGACACCGAGCAGTACTTC. Translating it yields CASNPVRDTEQYF.

V is TRBV5-4 and J is TRBJ2-3, with 7 bases that match TRBD2. The J segment lost 0 bases and the V segment lost 10 bases, leaving 8 bases of the junction unmatched. This CDR3 spans 14 amino acids. Looked up from germline, CDR1 is SGHNT and CDR2 is YYREEE (reference sequence). In nucleotides, the CDR3 is TGTGCCTTCTCTAGCGGTCCTAGCACAGATACGCAGTATTTT. It specifies CAFSSGPSTDTQYF.

This chain joins TRBV11-2 and TRBJ2-2; 7 nucleotides line up with TRBD1. With 5 bases clipped from V and 0 bases from J, the junction kept 3 bases outside the gene matches. The CDR3 totals 15 residues. Germline-derived CDR1 and CDR2 are SGHAT and FQNNGV. CDR3 sequence: CASSEGTANTGELFF. CDR3 bases: TGTGCCAGCAGCGAAGGGACAGCGAACACCGGGGAGCTGTTTTTT.

The chain couples TRBV10-3 to TRBJ2-7; 9 nucleotides match TRBD1. Germline-derived CDR1 and CDR2 are ENHRY and SYGVKD. This CDR3 region has 15 residues. Losses at the gene ends were 7 bases for V and 3 bases for J; bases not matched to a gene: 10. DNA for the CDR3: TGTGCCATCAACAACCCGGGACAGGGTGTCTACGAGCAGTACTTC. Amino acids: CAINNPGQGVYEQYF.

The V call is TRBV28, the J call TRBJ2-7, with D possibly matching TRBD1 (5 bases). With 5 bases removed from V and 5 bases from J, the gap between germline ends came to 10 bases. CDR3 length: 12 amino acids. The V gene's germline CDR1 is MDHEN and CDR2 SYDVKM. The CDR3 nucleotides read TGTGCCAGCAGTATCAGGGTTGACGAGCAGTACTTC. Protein product: CASSIRVDEQYF.

The CDR3 sequence is CASAGGPQETQYF. Written as DNA, the CDR3 is TGTGCCAGTGCGGGAGGGCCCCAAGAGACCCAGTACTTC. This chain uses TRBV7-3 with TRBJ2-5; TRBD2 aligns across 9 bases. The CDR3 is 13 amino acids. The V gene end was trimmed by 9 bases and the J gene end by 1 base; junction bases not matched to a gene: 3. Germline-derived CDR1 and CDR2 are SGHTA and FQGTGA.

The CDR3 region is CASSQDINTGELFF. The CDR3 DNA reads TGCGCCAGCAGCCAAGATATCAACACCGGGGAGCTGTTTTTT. V usage is TRBV4-3 and J usage is TRBJ2-2; D not resolved. The V end was cut by 0 bases, the J end by 2 bases, with 4 bases between. This CDR3 comprises 14 residues. In germline, CDR1 is LGHNA, CDR2 YSLEER.

V is TRBV7-2 and J is TRBJ1-3; D might be TRBD1 (5 bases). The CDR3 totals 15 residues. The V and J ends lost 3 bases and 2 bases respectively, with 11 bases between them. Germline CDR1 and CDR2: SGHTA and FQGNSA. The CDR3, as DNA: TGTGCCAGCAGCTTTAACCAGGGTCCTGGAAACACCATATATTTT. This gives the protein CASSFNQGPGNTIYF.

This sequence joins TRBV28 and TRBJ1-4; D gene uncertain. The V end lost 11 bases, the J end lost 3 bases, and 13 bases lay between the germline ends. Germline V gives CDR1 MDHEN, CDR2 SYDVKM. CDR3 length: 13 amino acids. This chain's CDR3 is CAAVGLANEKLFF. As DNA, the CDR3 is TGTGCCGCGGTTGGACTGGCTAATGAAAAACTGTTTTTT.

This CDR3 is CASSAGQGLAGNTIYF. The CDR3, as DNA: TGTGCCAGCAGTGCGGGACAGGGATTAGCTGGAAACACCATATATTTT. The chain links TRBV27 to TRBJ1-3; the match to TRBD1 covers 9 bases. The CDR3 totals 16 residues. The junction had 7 bases not matched to a gene; V was cut back by 5 bases and J by 2 bases. The V gene's germline CDR1 is MNHEY and CDR2 SMNVEV (reference sequence).